The rows below give T cell receptor beta chains drawn from one sample of a study of CD8 T cells in ankylosing spondylitis. Each CDR3 protein gets one entry after TCRdb re-called the 5' RACE reads with MiXCR. The table lists 500,000 to 650,000 distinct CDR3 sequences, approximately 5% of them singletons, with around 3.5% in the top ten. Sequencing input: blood, either unsorted or a sorted T cell fraction (not recorded which). The source is a male donor with ankylosing spondylitis. CDR3s include the opening cysteine and the closing phenylalanine or tryptophan. The D gene is left open where the match is weak. Part of the rows lack a size; the others show once, few, many or a class for expanded clones.

CDR3nt	CDR3aa	v_gene	j_gene	d_gene	abundance
TGCAGTGCTAGAGATGTCGAGCGGCAGTCTTACAATGAGCAGTTCTTC	CSARDVERQSYNEQFF	TRBV20-1	TRBJ2-1	NA	many
TGTGCCAGCAGCGTTCACGGGGTCGATCACTATGGCTACACCTTC	CASSVHGVDHYGYTF	TRBV7-8	TRBJ1-2	NA	many
TGTGCCAGCTCACCAAGGGAAAGCAATCAGCCCCAGCATTTT	CASSPRESNQPQHF	TRBV18	TRBJ1-5	NA	few
TGTGCCAGCAGCTCGACTAGCGGGGGGTTCACAGATACGCAGTATTTT	CASSSTSGGFTDTQYF	TRBV7-2	TRBJ2-3	TRBD2	many
TGTGCCAGCAGCCCTGGCCCTCCCGAAGAAAAACTGTTTTTT	CASSPGPPEEKLFF	TRBV5-6	TRBJ1-4	NA	many
TGTGCCAGCAGTGAAGCGGGACCTAGCTCCTATAATTCACCCCTCCACTTT	CASSEAGPSSYNSPLHF	TRBV6-1	TRBJ1-6	NA	many
TGTGCCAGCAGCCCACAGGGTGGAACTTTTGAAGCTTTCTTT	CASSPQGGTFEAFF	TRBV12-3/TRBV12-4	TRBJ1-1	NA	many
TGTGCCAGCAGCTTAGCGCTAAACAACCCCGAGCGAGTCTTC	CASSLALNNPERVF	TRBV7-2	TRBJ2-5	NA	many
TGTGCCAGCAGCTTCAGGGGCCGCCACTCCTATAATTCACCCCTCCACTTT	CASSFRGRHSYNSPLHF	TRBV11-2	TRBJ1-6	NA	many
TGTGCCAGCACTTCAGGGGAAGAGGAGCTGTTTTTT	CASTSGEEELFF	TRBV28	TRBJ2-2	NA	many
TGTGCCAGCAGTTCGAAGCCCGTTCCCCAGCATTTT	CASSSKPVPQHF	TRBV6-2/TRBV6-3	TRBJ1-5	NA	many
TGTGCCAGCAGCGTAACAGGGAACTCCTACAATGAGCAGTTCTTC	CASSVTGNSYNEQFF	TRBV9	TRBJ2-1	NA	many
TGTGCCAGCAGCCCAGCAATAAACTATGGCTACACCTTC	CASSPAINYGYTF	TRBV7-2	TRBJ1-2	NA	few
TGTGCCAGCAGCGTTGACAGCGATTCACCCCTCCACTTT	CASSVDSDSPLHF	TRBV7-8	TRBJ1-6	NA	many
TGCAGTGATGACAGGACGTTCTCCAATGAGCAGTTCTTC	CSDDRTFSNEQFF	TRBV20-1	TRBJ2-1	NA	many
TGTGCCAGCAGTTACTCGGCAGGGGTTCAAGATACGCAGTATTTT	CASSYSAGVQDTQYF	TRBV6-5	TRBJ2-3	NA	many
TGTGCCAGCAGCCCCCCGGTAAATGGAATGAACACTGAAGCTTTCTTT	CASSPPVNGMNTEAFF	TRBV7-2	TRBJ1-1	NA	many
TGTGCCAGCAGCCACCGGGACAGGGCTTCCGAGCAGTACTTC	CASSHRDRASEQYF	TRBV7-9	TRBJ2-7	TRBD1	many
TGTGCCAGCAGTCTTGGGTGGACAGGGAGGTCACCCCTCCACTTT	CASSLGWTGRSPLHF	TRBV12-3/TRBV12-4	TRBJ1-6	TRBD1	many
TGCAGTGCGGGATCCTTCGGGGGCCATTCTTACAATGAGCAGTTCTTC	CSAGSFGGHSYNEQFF	TRBV20-1	TRBJ2-1	NA	many
TGCAGTGCTCCCGGGGGAAGAGCCTACGAGCAGTACTTC	CSAPGGRAYEQYF	TRBV20-1	TRBJ2-7	NA	NA
TGTGCCAGCAGTGAACGAGCGGGACTTGCCGTCGAGCAGTACTTC	CASSERAGLAVEQYF	TRBV6-1	TRBJ2-7	TRBD2	many